This TCR beta chain was profiled in a study of blood T cell repertoires in COVID-19 (dated by TCRdb to about 2020). For the wider study: Samples from collaborators originated in the United States, Italy and Spain and spanned both the acute and convalescent phases of COVID-19. The prospective study material was composed of cDNA or gDNA derived from T cells, B-cell-depleted T cells, or PBMCs. The dataset comprised deeply sampled blood TCRbeta repertoires from subjects exposed to, actively infected with, or recovered from COVID-19. A freely available public database, intended as a resource for researchers studying the immune response to SARS-CoV-2, is where the repertoires were released. The samples were drawn from the first 160 participants of the ongoing ImmuneRACE study and from some 1,300 subjects provided by 6 global collaborators. Nearly every sample came with metadata listing a de-identified subject ID, COVID-19 status, age in years and sex. Where available, HLA class I and class II types were obtained from metadata supplied by the sample provider rather than from assay-based typing.

TCRbeta CDR3 regions were amplified from genomic DNA by means of the immunoSEQ Assay, a bias-controlled multiplex PCR. Under the source paper's analysis protocol: The number of nucleated cells in each sample was estimated from the amplification of reference gene primers within the assay. To quantify the absolute abundance of each unique TCRbeta CDR3 rearrangement, sequence reads were collapsed and filtered. For each sample, productive Simpson clonality was calculated by taking the square root of Simpson's diversity index across productive rearrangements. TCRdb carries this immuneACCESS record with in-frame sequences only. Its versions omit some clonotypes, under half of them owing to an unresolved V gene in the studies checked, with the rest unexplained. V and J calls and clone size come straight from that table; D and trimming were deduced from the DNA. The sample profile shows around 100,000 clones; 80% to 90% of them were found once. The ten largest make up about 4.6% of the sample.

Collaborating institutions collected whole blood in K2EDTA tubes following their own protocols. Collaborator samples were shipped for TCRbeta analysis as frozen whole blood, isolated PBMCs, or DNA extracted from either sample type. The study at large found these results: The amount of clinical and demographic metadata varied by source and participant and was provided uncurated.

As regards this clone: This clone's antigen is unknown. Base qualities were left out, and no much larger clone turns up one base away.

The clonotype originates from a human donor in a cohort sampled during active COVID-19. The sample comprised peripheral blood.

The nucleotide sequence is given as TGTGCCAGCAAGAAAACAGGTATCTCCTACGAGCAGTACTTC. This codes for CASKKTGISYEQYF. Recombination linked TRBV28 to TRBJ2-7; a tentative D call is TRBD1 (5 bases match). Deletion took 7 bases off V and 0 bases off J, with a span of 13 bases between the germline ends. From the cysteine through the phenylalanine, the CDR3 covers 14 amino acids. Only the CDR3 DNA is retained, 42 bases long and in frame from the first base. CDR1 and CDR2 are drawn from the germline V gene: MDHEN, SYDVKM.